The 18 T cell receptor beta chains given below trace back to one sample, sequenced in a study of CD8+ T cells in alopecia areata. cDNA prepared by RNA extraction and subsequent reverse transcription served as the template for sequencing. Clones were read by immunoSEQ multiplex PCR, and TCRdb kept only the in-frame ones, dropping some. The table has around 190,000 clones, roughly 60% seen once. Indicated treatment: oral pan-JAK inhibitor, 5-10 mg twice daily. The sample was CD4+ T cells sorted from blood, taken at week 24, from a patient treated with tofacitinib. The receptors stem from a human donor with alopecia areata.

The rearrangement links TRBV5-1 to TRBJ2-7; the D is unclear. Germline CDR1 SGHRS, CDR2 YFSETQ. This CDR3 spans 12 amino acids. V was clipped by 1 base and J by 5 bases, with 7 bases between them. CDR3 amino acids: CASSLQGNEQYF. CDR3 nucleotide sequence: TGCGCCAGCAGCTTGCAAGGGAACGAGCAGTACTTC.

This clone was detected only once. V is TRBV7-9 and J is TRBJ2-7, with TRBD1 identical over 7 bases. Germline CDR1 reads SEHNR; CDR2 reads FQNEAQ (reference sequence). This CDR3 has 14 amino acids. Trimming took 5 bases from V and 3 from J; bases not matched to a gene: 7. The CDR3 coding sequence is TGTGCCAGCAGCCCAAGGACAGGATTCTACGAGCAGTACTTC. Its translation: CASSPRTGFYEQYF. The full variable domain, rest sourced from reference TRBV7-9 and TRBJ2-7, is DTGVSQNPRHKITKRGQNVTFRCDPISEHNRLYWYRQTLGQGPEFLTYFQNEAQLEKSRLLSDRFSAERPKGSFSTLEIQRTEQGDSAMYLCASSPRTGFYEQYFGPGTRLTVT.

This sequence joins TRBV30 and TRBJ2-7; the match to TRBD1 covers 8 bases. CDR3 length: 14 residues. V was clipped by 2 bases and J by 2 bases; unmatched bases: 5. Germline CDR1 is GTSNPN and CDR2 is SVGIG (reference sequence). CDR3 in DNA: TGTGCCTGGAGTCATTCAGGGGGCCCCTACGAGCAGTACTTC. Amino acid sequence: CAWSHSGGPYEQYF.

J is TRBJ1-2 and V is TRBV10-3; no reliable D call. The CDR3 length is 14 residues. In germline, CDR1 is ENHRY, CDR2 SYGVKD. V was trimmed by 4 bases and J by 1 base, leaving 10 bases between them. The CDR3 sequence is CAISGSGSNYGYTF. CDR3 DNA: TGTGCCATCAGTGGTTCCGGGAGTAACTATGGCTACACCTTC.

The V call is TRBV2, the J call TRBJ1-1, with 7 bases that match TRBD1. In germline, CDR1 is SNHLY, CDR2 FYNNEI. The CDR3 is 15 amino acids. The J segment lost 1 base and the V segment lost 6 bases, leaving 8 bases of the junction unmatched. The CDR3 nucleotides read TGTGCCAGCAGAAGACAGGGACCCACGAACACTGAAGCTTTCTTT. Residues: CASRRQGPTNTEAFF.

Points on this clone: Other DNA sequences of this sample code for an identical CDR3. This rearrangement joins TRBV4-1 to TRBJ1-1; perhaps TRBD1 as D (6 bases). V was shortened by 5 bases and J by 7 bases, with 11 bases between the two germline ends. CDR1 is MGHRA and CDR2 is YSYEKL in the germline V gene. The length of the CDR3 is 12 residues. The CDR3 spells CASSRTAGEAFF. The CDR3 DNA is TGCGCCAGCAGCAGGACAGCGGGTGAAGCTTTCTTT.

This clone showed up just once. V gene TRBV18 combines with J gene TRBJ2-5; no firm D call. The germline V gene encodes CDR1 KGHSH and CDR2 LQKENI. Trimming cost V 5 bases and J 3 bases, with 4 bases left between them. This CDR3 has 11 residues. The CDR3 reads CASSAEETQYF. CDR3 in DNA: TGTGCCAGCTCAGCTGAAGAGACCCAGTACTTC.

V is TRBV4-3 and J is TRBJ1-5; D gene uncertain. Trimming took off 4 bases at V and 0 bases at J, with 10 bases between the two ends. The CDR3 length is 15 residues. Germline loops: CDR1 LGHNA, CDR2 YSLEER. Here the CDR3 reads CASSPRVTSNQPQHF. CDR3 bases: TGCGCCAGCAGCCCAAGGGTGACTAGCAATCAGCCCCAGCATTTT.

CDR3 amino acids: CASSQEVGRLTEQFF. The CDR3 DNA reads as TGTGCCAGCAGCCAAGAAGTTGGTAGATTAACTGAGCAGTTCTTC. This chain uses TRBV14 with TRBJ2-1; D is unclear. Germline CDR1 and CDR2: SGHDN and FVKESK. Trimming took off 0 bases at V and 9 bases at J, with 15 bases between the two ends. This CDR3 has 15 amino acids.

In its sample, this clone was seen a few times. V is TRBV29-1 and J is TRBJ1-1; a possible D gene is TRBD1 (5 bases). The V gene's germline CDR1 is SQVTM and CDR2 ANQGSEA. The CDR3 totals 13 residues. Trimming left V 4 bases short and J 5 bases short, with 14 bases between. The CDR3 nucleotides are TGCAGCGTTGGGGGCAGGCAGAGGACTGAAGCTTTCTTT. Protein product: CSVGGRQRTEAFF.

V gene TRBV6-6 combines with J gene TRBJ2-7, with TRBD2 as a possible D gene (5 bases). This CDR3 contains 15 residues. V was cut by 5 bases and J by 6 bases, with 20 bases left in between. CDR1 is MNHNY, CDR2 SVGAGI, per germline (reference sequence). The CDR3 region is CASSSIEATMGEQYF. The CDR3 coding sequence is TGTGCCAGCAGTAGTATTGAGGCGACTATGGGCGAGCAGTACTTC.

This chain uses TRBV27 with TRBJ2-7, with D perhaps matching TRBD1 (6 bases). V gave up 1 base and J gave up 2 bases, with 15 bases separating them. CDR1 and CDR2 (germline): MNHEY, SMNVEV (reference sequence). The CDR3 is 16 residues long. CDR3 DNA: TGTGCCAGCAGTTTATACTCCGGGACACGGACCTACGAGCAGTACTTC. Encoded protein: CASSLYSGTRTYEQYF.

The chain combines TRBV9 with TRBJ2-3, with D possibly called TRBD1 or TRBD2 (5 bases each). The CDR3 extends over 17 amino acids. Trimming removed 4 bases at V and 0 bases at J, with 18 bases between. CDR1 and CDR2 (germline): SGDLS, YYNGEE. Here the CDR3 DNA reads TGTGCCAGCAGCCCTCGTGGGACCGGGGCCAGCACAGATACGCAGTATTTT. It codes for CASSPRGTGASTDTQYF.

The sample holds a few counts of this clone. In DNA form, the CDR3 reads TGTGCCAGTAGCCTGGACAGCAACGAGCAGTACTTC. As protein: CASSLDSNEQYF. The chain carries TRBV19 and TRBJ2-7; D might be TRBD1 (6 bases). CDR3 length equals 12 residues. Trimming left V 6 bases short and J 5 bases short, with 11 bases between. In germline, CDR1 is LNHDA, CDR2 SQIVND (reference sequence). The variable domain in full, with the rest retrieved from reference TRBV19 and TRBJ2-7, is DGGITQSPKYLFRKEGQNVTLSCEQNLNHDAMYWYRQDPGQGLRLIYYSQIVNDFQKGDIAEGYSVSREKKESFPLTVTSAQKNPTAFYLCASSLDSNEQYFGPGTRLTVT.

This clone was picked up one time. CDR3 sequence (DNA): TGTGCCAGCAGTTTGGGTAGGGAGGCCCAGCATTTT. It specifies CASSLGREAQHF. J is TRBJ1-5 and V is TRBV27; no definite D call. V dropped 3 bases and J dropped 11 bases, with 11 bases sitting between them. CDR3 length equals 12 residues. CDR1 MNHEY and CDR2 SMNVEV come from the germline V gene (reference sequence).

For the CDR3, the DNA is TGTGCCAGCAGCAGGAGGTTCTTCGACGAGCAGTACTTC. This sequence encodes CASSRRFFDEQYF. This rearrangement joins TRBV5-4 to TRBJ2-7; possibly TRBD2 for D (5 bases). Germline lookup yields CDR1 SGHNT and CDR2 YYREEE (reference sequence). Between the trimmed V and J ends, which lost 4 bases and 5 bases, there was a span of 13 bases. The CDR3 length is 13 residues.

This chain connects TRBV29-1 to TRBJ2-3; D not certain. Germline values: CDR1 SQVTM, CDR2 ANQGSEA. Trimming pared 7 bases from V and 0 bases from J, leaving 17 bases between. The CDR3 is made up of 15 amino acids. The CDR3 bases are TGCAGCGCTGCCCCCCTCTACCCTAGCACAGATACGCAGTATTTT. Amino acid sequence: CSAAPLYPSTDTQYF.

The chain recombines TRBV2 with TRBJ1-1; D is perhaps TRBD1 (5 bases). CDR3 length equals 13 residues. The germline gives CDR1 SNHLY, CDR2 FYNNEI. The V end was cut by 5 bases, the J end by 1 base, with 8 bases between. The CDR3, as DNA: TGTGCCAGCAGTACCGGGGCGAACACTGAAGCTTTCTTT. Amino acid sequence: CASSTGANTEAFF.